The clone carrying this T cell receptor beta chain appeared many times. The antigen is undetermined. Quantitative barcoded 5'-RACE was used to prepare TCR beta libraries. TCRdb reanalysed the 5' RACE reads using MiXCR and keeps one entry per CDR3 protein. The sample records 230,000 or so distinct CDR3 sequences, more than 20% being singletons. This entry comes from a study of CD8 T cells in ankylosing spondylitis. Germline CDR1 is SGHRS and CDR2 is YFSETQ. The CDR3 is 13 amino acids. V was trimmed by 1 base and J by 5 bases, leaving 7 bases between them. Points from the study as a whole: Ankylosing spondylitis blood seemed to carry a telltale TCR beta motif made of about 8 highly homologous variants. Matched ankylosing spondylitis synovial fluid reportedly showed significant enrichment of disease-linked clones. Both synovial fluid and blood in reactive arthritis had previously been reported to carry some motif variants.

The TCR was taken from a male donor with ankylosing spondylitis or in good health (not recorded which). The chain joins TRBV5-1 to TRBJ2-1; D call uncertain. Sequencing input: blood, either unsorted or a sorted T cell fraction (not recorded which). CDR3: CASSLSLNNEQFF. CDR3 sequence (DNA): TGCGCCAGCAGCTTGTCGCTTAACAATGAGCAGTTCTTC.